The 8 T cell receptor beta chains below all came from one sample that was sequenced in a study of tissue T cells after allogeneic stem cell transplantation. The protocol was immunoSEQ multiplex PCR, while the TCRdb copy is restricted to in-frame clones and leaves out a portion. The sample includes around 6,000 clones, under 60% of them seen just once. The time point: mouse harvest day 14 after allogeneic transplant. Mouse grafts combined 10^7 T-cell-depleted bone marrow cells with 10^6 splenic CD5+ T cells. The sequencing sample was made of gut tissue. Every receptor here comes from a female BALB/c mouse given C57BL/6 T cells with graft-versus-host disease after an allogeneic hematopoietic cell transplant.

This clone was seen a handful of times. Germline and genes here are mouse. The CDR3 protein is CASSLQGYAEQFF. Partial CDR3 DNA: TGTGCCAGCAGTCTGCAGGGATATGCTGAGCAGTTC. The chain couples TRBV26 to TRBJ2-1; TRBD1 is a possible D gene (5 bases). The CDR3 end falls 1 residue outside the read, so it is completed with the germline J gene. V shed 2 bases and J shed 4 bases, with 6 bases lying between them. The V gene's germline CDR1 is KGHPV and CDR2 FQNQEV (reference sequence). This CDR3 is built from 13 residues.

As for this clone: The gene symbols are mouse symbols. The CDR3 goes on 1 residue after the read ends, and that part is filled in from the germline J gene. The rearrangement uses TRBV3 and TRBJ2-5; 7 nucleotides match TRBD2. Germline CDR1 and CDR2: SNHLY and FYNGKV (reference sequence). CDR3 length: 14 residues. Losses at the gene ends were 1 base for V and 3 bases for J; bases not matched to a gene: 1. CDR3 loop: CASSLVWGQDTQYF. CDR3 DNA (partial): TGTGCCAGCAGCTTAGTCTGGGGGCAAGACACCCAGTAC.

This clone appeared once. Gene names denote mouse genes. Sequencing ends 1 residue short of the CDR3 end; the germline J gene provides the rest. The chain employs TRBV23 and TRBJ2-5. CDR3 length: 15 amino acids. The germline V gene has CDR1 KGHTA and CDR2 FQNQQP. CDR3 sequence reads: CSSSQSSFNQDTQYF. The CDR3 bases that were read are TGCTCCAGCAGTCAATCGAGCTTTAACCAAGACACCCAGTAC.

With regard to this clone: Each gene name is a mouse one. The read terminates 1 residue before the CDR3 end, so the remaining end is supplied by the germline J gene. The chain uses TRBV26 and TRBJ2-7; no reliable D call. This CDR3 region has 12 residues. Trimming pared 3 bases from V and 4 bases from J, leaving 7 bases between. Germline V gives CDR1 KGHPV, CDR2 FQNQEV (reference sequence). The CDR3 spells CASSLPGYEQYF. CDR3 bases read: TGTGCCAGCAGTCTCCCGGGATATGAACAGTAC. The complete variable domain, with remaining parts taken from reference TRBV26 and TRBJ2-7, reads NSKVIQTPRYLVKGQGQKAKMRCIPEKGHPVVFWYQQNKNNEFKFLINFQNQEVLQQIDMTEKRFSAECPSNSPCSLEIQSSEAGDSALYLCASSLPGYEQYFGPGTRLTVL.

A note on this clone: Mouse gene names apply. The observed sequence ends 1 residue before the CDR3 terminus, with the missing tail filled in from the germline J gene. This chain uses TRBV26 with TRBJ2-3; D perhaps matches TRBD1 (6 bases). Germline lookup yields CDR1 KGHPV and CDR2 FQNQEV (reference sequence). The CDR3 totals 14 residues. V was clipped by 2 bases and J by 2 bases, with 8 bases between them. CDR3 bases read: TGTGCCAGCAGTCTGCAGGGGTTTGCAGAAACGCTGTAT. Protein product: CASSLQGFAETLY. The CDR3 as a whole reads CASSLQGFAETLYF.

To note about this clone: Mouse gene names apply. The CDR3 end falls 1 residue outside the read, so it is completed with the germline J gene. V is TRBV5 and J is TRBJ2-4; TRBD1 agrees at 7 bases. Looked up from germline, CDR1 is LGHNA and CDR2 is YNLKQL (reference sequence). The CDR3 has 13 amino acids. V trimming: 4 bases; J trimming: 5 bases; junction bases outside the gene matches: 3. The CDR3 loop reads CASSPTGINTLYF. CDR3 DNA (partial): TGTGCCAGCAGCCCGACAGGGATAAACACCTTGTAC.

This clone was seen a few times. Each gene name is a mouse one. The read gets to within 1 residue of the CDR3 end, and the germline J gene fills in the rest. The V call is TRBV31, the J call TRBJ1-5, with D maybe TRBD1 (6 bases). V was cut by 0 bases and J by 5 bases, with 11 bases left in between. This CDR3 comprises 14 residues. Germline V gene data show CDR1 as GKSSPN and CDR2 as SITVG. The sequenced part of the CDR3 DNA is TGTGCCTGGAGTCTAGGCAGGGGACACCAGGCTCCGCTT. Its protein product is CAWSLGRGHQAPL. The whole CDR3 region reads CAWSLGRGHQAPLF. Based on the CDR3 plus reference TRBV31 and TRBJ1-5, the full variable domain is AQTIHQWPVAEIKAVGSPLSLGCTIKGKSSPNLYWYWQATGGTLQQLFYSITVGQVESVVQLNLSASRPKDDQFILSTEKLLLSHSGFYLCAWSLGRGHQAPLFGEGTRLSVL.

The sample holds a few counts of this clone. All gene names here are mouse names. Coverage ceases 1 residue before the CDR3 finishes, and the germline J gene fills in the end. V is TRBV3 and J is TRBJ2-3, with D possibly called TRBD1 or TRBD2 (5 bases each). Trimming shortened V by 3 bases and J by 0 bases, and 10 bases separated the two germline ends. Germline-derived CDR1 and CDR2 are SNHLY and FYNGKV (reference sequence). The CDR3 is 15 amino acids. The CDR3 sequence is CASSLGVLSAETLYF. CDR3 bases read: TGTGCCAGCAGCTTGGGGGTCCTTAGTGCAGAAACGCTGTAT. The entire variable domain, with the rest obtained from reference TRBV3 and TRBJ2-3, is as follows: GPKVLQIPSHQIIDMGQMVTLNCDPVSNHLYFYWYKQILGQQMEFLVNFYNGKVMEKSKLFKDQFSVERPDGSYFTLKIQPTALEDSAVYFCASSLGVLSAETLYFGSGTRLTVL.